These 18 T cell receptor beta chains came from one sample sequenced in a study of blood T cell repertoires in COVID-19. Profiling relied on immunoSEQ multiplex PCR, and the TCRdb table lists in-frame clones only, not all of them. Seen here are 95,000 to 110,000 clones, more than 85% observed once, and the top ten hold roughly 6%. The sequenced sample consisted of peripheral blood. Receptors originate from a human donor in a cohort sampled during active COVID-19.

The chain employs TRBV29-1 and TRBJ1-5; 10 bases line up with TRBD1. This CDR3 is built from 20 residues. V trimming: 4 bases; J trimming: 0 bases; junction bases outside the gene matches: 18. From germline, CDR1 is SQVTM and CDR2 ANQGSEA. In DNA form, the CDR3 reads TGCAGCGTTGTACCAGCAGACAGGGACAGGGGCCTCTATAGCAATCAGCCCCAGCATTTT. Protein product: CSVVPADRDRGLYSNQPQHF.

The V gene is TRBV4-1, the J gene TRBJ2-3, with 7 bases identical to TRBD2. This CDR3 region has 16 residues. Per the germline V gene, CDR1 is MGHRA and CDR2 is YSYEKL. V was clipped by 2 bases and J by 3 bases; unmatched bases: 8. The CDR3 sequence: CASSQWWGGGTDTQYF. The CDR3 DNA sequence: TGCGCCAGCAGCCAATGGTGGGGGGGTGGAACAGATACGCAGTATTTT.

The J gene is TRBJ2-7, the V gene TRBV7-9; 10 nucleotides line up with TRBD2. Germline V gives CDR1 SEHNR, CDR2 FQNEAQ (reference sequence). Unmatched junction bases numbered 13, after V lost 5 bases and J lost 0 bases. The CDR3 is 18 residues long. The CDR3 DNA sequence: TGTGCCAGCAGCCACCGGACTAGCGGACTAATCCCCTCCTACGAGCAGTACTTC. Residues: CASSHRTSGLIPSYEQYF.

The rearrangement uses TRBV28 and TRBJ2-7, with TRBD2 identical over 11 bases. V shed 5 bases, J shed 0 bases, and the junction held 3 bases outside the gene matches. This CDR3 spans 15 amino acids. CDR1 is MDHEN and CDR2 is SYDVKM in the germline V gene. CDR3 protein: CASSPTSGGSYEQYF. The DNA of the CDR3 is TGTGCCAGCAGTCCCACTAGCGGGGGCTCCTACGAGCAGTACTTC.

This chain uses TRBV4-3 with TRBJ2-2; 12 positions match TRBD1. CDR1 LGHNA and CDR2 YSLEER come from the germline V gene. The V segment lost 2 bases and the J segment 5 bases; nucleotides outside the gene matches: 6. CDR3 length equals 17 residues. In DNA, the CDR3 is TGCGCCAGCAGCCAACCCGGGACAGGGGGCGTGACCGGGGAGCTGTTTTTT. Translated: CASSQPGTGGVTGELFF.

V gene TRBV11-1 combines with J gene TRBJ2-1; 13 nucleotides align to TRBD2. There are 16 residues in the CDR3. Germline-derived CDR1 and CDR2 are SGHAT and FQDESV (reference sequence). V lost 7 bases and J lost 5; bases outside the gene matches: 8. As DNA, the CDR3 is TGTGCCAGCACCGACAGGACTAGCGGGGGCCACAATGAGCAGTTCTTC. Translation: CASTDRTSGGHNEQFF.

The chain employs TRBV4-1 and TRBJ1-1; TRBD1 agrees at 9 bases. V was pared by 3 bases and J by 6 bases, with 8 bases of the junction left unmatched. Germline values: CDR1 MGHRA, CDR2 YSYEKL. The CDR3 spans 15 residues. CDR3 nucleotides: TGCGCCAGCAGCCACGGGACAGGGAAGGGCGCTGAAGCTTTCTTT. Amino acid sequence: CASSHGTGKGAEAFF.

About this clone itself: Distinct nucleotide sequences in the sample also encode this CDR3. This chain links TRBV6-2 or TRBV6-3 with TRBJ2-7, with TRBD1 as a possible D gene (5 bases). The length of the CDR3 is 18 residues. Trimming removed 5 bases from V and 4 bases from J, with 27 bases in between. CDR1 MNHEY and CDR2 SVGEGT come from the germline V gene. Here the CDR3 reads CASSRLAQSGPRSYEQYF. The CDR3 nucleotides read TGTGCCAGCAGTCGCCTGGCCCAGTCAGGGCCCCGCTCGTACGAGCAGTACTTC.

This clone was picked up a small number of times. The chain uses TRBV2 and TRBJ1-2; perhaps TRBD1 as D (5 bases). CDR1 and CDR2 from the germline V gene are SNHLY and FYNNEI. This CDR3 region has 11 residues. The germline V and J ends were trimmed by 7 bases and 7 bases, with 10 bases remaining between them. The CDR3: CASMVGAGYTF. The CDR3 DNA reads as TGTGCCAGCATGGTAGGGGCTGGCTACACCTTC.

The CDR3 DNA reads as TGTGCCAGCAGTCCTTTGTCGACCGGGGAGCTGTTTTTT. The encoded protein is CASSPLSTGELFF. The chain is built from TRBV27 and TRBJ2-2; no clear D. The CDR3 runs 13 residues. Trimming took off 5 bases at V and 5 bases at J, with 9 bases between the two ends. Germline V lookup: CDR1 MNHEY, CDR2 SMNVEV (reference sequence).

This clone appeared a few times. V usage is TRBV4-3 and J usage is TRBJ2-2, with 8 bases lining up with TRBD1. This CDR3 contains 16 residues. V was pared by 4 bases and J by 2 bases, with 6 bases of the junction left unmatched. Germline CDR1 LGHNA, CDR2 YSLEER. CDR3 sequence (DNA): TGCGCCAGCAGCCCGACAGGGGTGGTAAACACCGGGGAGCTGTTTTTT. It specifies CASSPTGVVNTGELFF.

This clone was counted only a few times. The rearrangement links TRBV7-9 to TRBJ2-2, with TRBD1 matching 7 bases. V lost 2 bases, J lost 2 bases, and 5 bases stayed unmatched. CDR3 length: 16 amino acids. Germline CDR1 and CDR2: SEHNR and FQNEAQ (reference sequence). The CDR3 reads CASSLPRQGNTGELFF. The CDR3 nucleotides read TGTGCCAGCAGCTTACCTCGACAGGGCAACACCGGGGAGCTGTTTTTT.

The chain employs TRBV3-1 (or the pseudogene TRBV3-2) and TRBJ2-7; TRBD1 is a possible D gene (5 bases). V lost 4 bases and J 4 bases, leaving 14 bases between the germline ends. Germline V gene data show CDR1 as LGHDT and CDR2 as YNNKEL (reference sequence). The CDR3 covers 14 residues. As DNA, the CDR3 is TGTGCCAGCAGCCGCTCGAGACAGACATACGAGCAGTACTTC. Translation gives CASSRSRQTYEQYF.

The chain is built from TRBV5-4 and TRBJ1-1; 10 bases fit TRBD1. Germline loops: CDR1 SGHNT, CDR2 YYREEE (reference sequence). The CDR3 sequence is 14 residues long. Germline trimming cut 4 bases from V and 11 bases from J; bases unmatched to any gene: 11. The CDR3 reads CASSPVRTGGSAFF. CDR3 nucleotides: TGTGCCAGCAGCCCCGTACGGACAGGGGGTTCGGCTTTCTTT.

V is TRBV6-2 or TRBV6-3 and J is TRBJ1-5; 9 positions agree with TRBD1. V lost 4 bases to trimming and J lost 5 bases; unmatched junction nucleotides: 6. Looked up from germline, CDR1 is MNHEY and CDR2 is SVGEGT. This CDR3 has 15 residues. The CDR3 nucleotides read TGTGCCAGCAGTTCTCGGACAGGGGTATATCAGCCCCAGCATTTT. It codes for CASSSRTGVYQPQHF.

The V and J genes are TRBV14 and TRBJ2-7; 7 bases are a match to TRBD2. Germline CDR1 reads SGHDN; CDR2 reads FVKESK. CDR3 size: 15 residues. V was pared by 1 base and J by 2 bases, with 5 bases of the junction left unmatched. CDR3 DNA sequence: TGTGCCAGCAGCCAAGTAGGCGGGGGAGCCTACGAGCAGTACTTC. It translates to CASSQVGGGAYEQYF.

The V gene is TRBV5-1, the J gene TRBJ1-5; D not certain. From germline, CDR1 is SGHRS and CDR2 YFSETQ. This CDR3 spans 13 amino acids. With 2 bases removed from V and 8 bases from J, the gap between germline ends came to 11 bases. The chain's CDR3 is CASSLRPQEPQHF. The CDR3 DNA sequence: TGCGCCAGCAGCTTAAGGCCCCAGGAGCCCCAGCATTTT.

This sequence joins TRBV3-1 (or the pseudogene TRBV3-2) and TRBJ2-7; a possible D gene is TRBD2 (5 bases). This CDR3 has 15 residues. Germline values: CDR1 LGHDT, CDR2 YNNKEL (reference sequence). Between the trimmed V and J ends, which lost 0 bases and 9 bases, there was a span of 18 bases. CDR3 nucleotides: TGTGCCAGCAGCCAAGATCTCAGAGGTTCGGGGTGGCAGTACTTC. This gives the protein CASSQDLRGSGWQYF.